This entry features one T cell receptor (beta chain) sequence. The PCR made use of 60 Vbeta and 13 Jbeta primers. Profiling relied on immunoSEQ multiplex PCR, and the TCRdb table lists in-frame clones only, not all of them. The repertoire has around 140,000 clones, approximately 78% of them found once; the top ten carry approximately 2.5%. These data are taken from a study of cytomegalovirus exposure and HLA in healthy donors. V shed 8 bases and J shed 7 bases, with 17 bases lying between them. The CDR3 length is 13 residues. Germline loops: CDR1 MNHEY, CDR2 SMNVEV (reference sequence). The sample consisted of PBMCs. The source of this sequence is a woman between 18 and 30 years old in good health and CMV-seropositive. The J gene is TRBJ2-5, the V gene TRBV27; possibly TRBD2 for D (5 bases). This CDR3 is CASASGPVGTQYF. The CDR3 DNA reads as TGTGCCAGCGCCAGCGGCCCGGTTGGGACCCAGTACTTC.